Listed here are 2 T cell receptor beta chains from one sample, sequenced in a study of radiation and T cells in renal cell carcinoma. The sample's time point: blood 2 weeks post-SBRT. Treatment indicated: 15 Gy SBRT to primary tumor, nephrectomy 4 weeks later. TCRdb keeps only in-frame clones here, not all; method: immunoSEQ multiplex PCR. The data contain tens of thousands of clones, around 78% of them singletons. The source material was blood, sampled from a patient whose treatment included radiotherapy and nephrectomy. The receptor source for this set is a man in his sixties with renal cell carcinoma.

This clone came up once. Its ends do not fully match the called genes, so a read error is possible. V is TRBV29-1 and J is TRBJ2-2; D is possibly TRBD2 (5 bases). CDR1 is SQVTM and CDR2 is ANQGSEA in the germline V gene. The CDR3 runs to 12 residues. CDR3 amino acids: CSVDGNTRELFF. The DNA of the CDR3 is TGCAGCGTTGACGGGAACACCAGGGAGCTGTTTTTT.

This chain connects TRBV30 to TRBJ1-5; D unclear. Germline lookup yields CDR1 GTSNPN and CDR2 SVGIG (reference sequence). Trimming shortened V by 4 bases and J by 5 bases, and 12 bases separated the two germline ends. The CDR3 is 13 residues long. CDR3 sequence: CAWNFRSDQPQHF. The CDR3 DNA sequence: TGTGCCTGGAACTTCAGGTCGGATCAGCCCCAGCATTTT.